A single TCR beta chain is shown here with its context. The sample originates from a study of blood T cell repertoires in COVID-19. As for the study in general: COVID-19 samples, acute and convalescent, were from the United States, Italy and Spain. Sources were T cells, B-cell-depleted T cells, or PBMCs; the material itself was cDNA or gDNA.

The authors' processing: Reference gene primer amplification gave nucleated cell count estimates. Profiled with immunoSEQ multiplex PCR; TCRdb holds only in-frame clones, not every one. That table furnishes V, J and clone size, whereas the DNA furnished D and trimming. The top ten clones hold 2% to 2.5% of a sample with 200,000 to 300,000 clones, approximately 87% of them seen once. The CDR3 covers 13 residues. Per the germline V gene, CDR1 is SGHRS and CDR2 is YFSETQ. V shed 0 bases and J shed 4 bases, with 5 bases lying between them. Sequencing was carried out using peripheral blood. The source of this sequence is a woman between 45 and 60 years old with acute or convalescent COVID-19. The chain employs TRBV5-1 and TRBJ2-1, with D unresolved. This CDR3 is CASSLDYYNEQFF. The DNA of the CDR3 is TGCGCCAGCAGCTTGGACTATTACAATGAGCAGTTCTTC.